These 4 T cell receptor beta chains were all obtained from the same sample, sequenced in a study of blood T cell repertoires in COVID-19. Measured with immunoSEQ multiplex PCR; TCRdb has only the in-frame clones, and not every one. The table shows 200,000 to 250,000 clones, with 80% occurring only once. The sample comprised peripheral blood. These receptors came from a woman aged 70-85 years with acute or convalescent COVID-19.

This chain connects TRBV7-8 to TRBJ2-7; 12 bases agree with TRBD2. Per the germline V gene, CDR1 is SGHVS and CDR2 is FQNEAQ. Unmatched junction bases numbered 4, after V lost 2 bases and J lost 5 bases. CDR3 length: 15 amino acids. DNA of the CDR3: TGTGCCAGCAGCTTATTCGCTAGCGGGAGGGACGAGCAGTACTTC. Protein sequence: CASSLFASGRDEQYF. Looking up the rest from reference TRBV7-8 and TRBJ2-7 gives the full variable domain: GAGVSQSPRYKVAKRGQDVALRCDPISGHVSLFWYQQALGQGPEFLTYFQNEAQLDKSGLPSDRFFAERPEGSVSTLKIQRTQQEDSAVYLCASSLFASGRDEQYFGPGTRLTVT.

The CDR3 DNA follows: TGTGCCAGCAGTTTTTTTCGGACCCAGTACTTC. This translates into CASSFFRTQYF. The chain links TRBV28 to TRBJ2-5; D uncertain. The CDR3 loop spans 11 amino acids. Germline V gene sequence: CDR1 MDHEN, CDR2 SYDVKM. The V end lost 3 bases, the J end lost 7 bases, and 6 bases lay between the germline ends.

The chain has TRBV19 and TRBJ2-1, with D tentatively TRBD2 (5 bases). V was clipped by 0 bases and J by 12 bases, with 9 bases between them. The germline CDR1 and CDR2 sequences are LNHDA and SQIVND (reference sequence). The length of the CDR3 is 12 residues. The CDR3 loop reads CASSIEAGSQFF. The CDR3 bases are TGTGCCAGTAGTATAGAGGCGGGCTCGCAGTTCTTC. Full variable domain (outside the CDR3, taken from reference TRBV19 and TRBJ2-1): DGGITQSPKYLFRKEGQNVTLSCEQNLNHDAMYWYRQDPGQGLRLIYYSQIVNDFQKGDIAEGYSVSREKKESFPLTVTSAQKNPTAFYLCASSIEAGSQFFGPGTRLTVL.

This clone was seen a single time. This chain joins TRBV6-5 and TRBJ2-5, with D perhaps TRBD2 (6 bases). Trimming removed 5 bases at V and 7 bases at J, with 17 bases between. Germline-derived CDR1 and CDR2 are MNHEY and SVGAGI. There are 14 residues in the CDR3. CDR3 loop: CASSPGPVGGTQYF. CDR3 sequence (DNA): TGTGCCAGCAGTCCGGGACCGGTCGGGGGGACCCAGTACTTC.